Listed below are T cell receptor beta chains from one sample, sequenced in a study of blood T cell repertoires in COVID-19. Sequenced by immunoSEQ multiplex PCR; TCRdb stores in-frame clones only, minus some. Here the sample spans 65,000 to 90,000 clones, roughly three quarters being singletons. The sequenced sample consisted of peripheral blood. These receptors were obtained from a man between 65 and 85 years old with active or convalescent COVID-19. The CDR3 runs from the conserved cysteine through the conserved F or W. The order of the fields is V gene, D gene, J gene, clone size, CDR3 DNA, CDR3 protein. D genes are given only for firm matches. Some rows have no size entry. The others give once, few or many, or a class for an expanded clone.

v_call: TRBV30
d_call: -
j_call: TRBJ2-2
clone_size: -
cdr3_nt: TGTGCCTGGACCTCAACAGCTTACTCCGCGAACACCGGGGAGCTGTTTTTT
cdr3_aa: CAWTSTAYSANTGELFF

v_call: TRBV4-1
d_call: -
j_call: TRBJ2-5
clone_size: medium-sized
cdr3_nt: TGCGCCAGCAGCCAAAACCCGGTCCAAGAGACCCAGTACTTC
cdr3_aa: CASSQNPVQETQYF

v_call: TRBV11-2
d_call: TRBD1
j_call: TRBJ1-2
clone_size: -
cdr3_nt: TGTGCCAGCAGCTTGCAGGGGGCAGGAGGCTACACCTTC
cdr3_aa: CASSLQGAGGYTF

v_call: TRBV3-1/TRBV3-2
d_call: -
j_call: TRBJ1-5
clone_size: -
cdr3_nt: TGTGCCAGCAGCCAAGGAGGAGGGTATCAGCCCCAGCATTTT
cdr3_aa: CASSQGGGYQPQHF

v_call: TRBV5-6
d_call: TRBD1
j_call: TRBJ1-2
clone_size: -
cdr3_nt: TGTGCCAGCAGCCCTAGGGACAGCGGCTATGGCTACACCTTC
cdr3_aa: CASSPRDSGYGYTF

v_call: TRBV7-2
d_call: TRBD1
j_call: TRBJ1-6
clone_size: -
cdr3_nt: TGTGCCAGCAGCGTTCAGGGGGCGGGGAATTCACCCCTCCACTTT
cdr3_aa: CASSVQGAGNSPLHF

v_call: TRBV7-9
d_call: TRBD1
j_call: TRBJ1-1
clone_size: few
cdr3_nt: TGTGCCAGCAGCTTAGCCCCGAATAACAGGGGCGGCACTGAAGCTTTCTTT
cdr3_aa: CASSLAPNNRGGTEAFF

v_call: TRBV5-6
d_call: -
j_call: TRBJ1-1
clone_size: -
cdr3_nt: TGTGCCAGCAGCCGTGACGGGCAGGGGGCTTTCTTT
cdr3_aa: CASSRDGQGAFF

v_call: TRBV14
d_call: -
j_call: TRBJ1-5
clone_size: few
cdr3_nt: TGTGCCAGCAGTGCGGGGGAGAATCAGCCCCAGCATTTT
cdr3_aa: CASSAGENQPQHF

v_call: TRBV28
d_call: TRBD1
j_call: TRBJ2-2
clone_size: -
cdr3_nt: TGTGCCACCAGAGGACAGGGGGGGAACACCGGGGAGCTGTTTTTT
cdr3_aa: CATRGQGGNTGELFF

v_call: TRBV7-9
d_call: TRBD1
j_call: TRBJ1-1
clone_size: -
cdr3_nt: TGTGCCAGCAGCGTACAGGGGGCGGATACTGAAGCTTTCTTT
cdr3_aa: CASSVQGADTEAFF

v_call: TRBV6-5
d_call: TRBD2
j_call: TRBJ2-1
clone_size: -
cdr3_nt: TGTGCCAGCAGTTACACGGGGGGTGAGCAGTTCTTC
cdr3_aa: CASSYTGGEQFF

v_call: TRBV6-5
d_call: TRBD1
j_call: TRBJ1-6
clone_size: -
cdr3_nt: TGTGCCAGCAGGGGGACAGGGAGCCCTTCACCCCTCCACTTT
cdr3_aa: CASRGTGSPSPLHF

v_call: TRBV6-1
d_call: -
j_call: TRBJ2-1
clone_size: -
cdr3_nt: TGTGCCAGCAGTGAAGCGGGACTGTCCTACAATGAGCAGTTCTTC
cdr3_aa: CASSEAGLSYNEQFF

v_call: TRBV6-6
d_call: TRBD1
j_call: TRBJ1-5
clone_size: -
cdr3_nt: TGTGCCAGCAGAGGGACAGCGAGAGATCAGCCCCAGCATTTT
cdr3_aa: CASRGTARDQPQHF

v_call: TRBV28
d_call: -
j_call: TRBJ1-1
clone_size: once
cdr3_nt: TGTGCCAGCAGAGATCGGACACGAGAAACTGAAGCTTTCTTT
cdr3_aa: CASRDRTRETEAFF